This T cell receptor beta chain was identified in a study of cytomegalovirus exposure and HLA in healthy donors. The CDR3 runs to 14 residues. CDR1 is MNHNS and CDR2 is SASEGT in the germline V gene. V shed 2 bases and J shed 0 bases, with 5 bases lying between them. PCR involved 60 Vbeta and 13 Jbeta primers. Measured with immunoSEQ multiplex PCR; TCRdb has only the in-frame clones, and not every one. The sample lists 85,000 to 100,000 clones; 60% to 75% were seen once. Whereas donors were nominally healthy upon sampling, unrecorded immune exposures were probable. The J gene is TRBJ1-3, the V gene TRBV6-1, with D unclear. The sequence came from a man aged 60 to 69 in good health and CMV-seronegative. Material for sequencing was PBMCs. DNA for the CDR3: TGTGCCAGCAGTGAACAGTTCTCTGGAAACACCATATATTTT. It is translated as CASSEQFSGNTIYF.